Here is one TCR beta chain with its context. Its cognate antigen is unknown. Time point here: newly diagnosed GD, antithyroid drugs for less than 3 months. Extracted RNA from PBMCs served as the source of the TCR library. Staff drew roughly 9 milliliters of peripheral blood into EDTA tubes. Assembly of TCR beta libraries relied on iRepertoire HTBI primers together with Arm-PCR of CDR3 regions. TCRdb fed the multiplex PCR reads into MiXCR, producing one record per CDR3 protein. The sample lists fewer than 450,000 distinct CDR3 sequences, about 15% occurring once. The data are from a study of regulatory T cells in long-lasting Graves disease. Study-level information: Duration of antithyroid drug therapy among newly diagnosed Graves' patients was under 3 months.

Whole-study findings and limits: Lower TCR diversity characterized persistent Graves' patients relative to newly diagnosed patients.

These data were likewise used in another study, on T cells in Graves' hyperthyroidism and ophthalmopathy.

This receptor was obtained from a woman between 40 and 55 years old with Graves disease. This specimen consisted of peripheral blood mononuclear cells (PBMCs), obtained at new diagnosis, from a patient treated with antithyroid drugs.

CDR3 coding DNA: TGTGCCAGTAGCCACGGGGGGGCCGATGGCTACACCTTC. Its translation is CASSHGGADGYTF. The genes are TRBV19 and TRBJ1-2, with D maybe TRBD1 (6 bases). CDR1 is LNHDA and CDR2 is SQIVND in the germline V gene (reference sequence). V was trimmed by 6 bases and J by 6 bases, leaving 14 bases between them. This CDR3 is 13 amino acids long. The full variable domain, completed using reference TRBV19 and TRBJ1-2, is DGGITQSPKYLFRKEGQNVTLSCEQNLNHDAMYWYRQDPGQGLRLIYYSQIVNDFQKGDIAEGYSVSREKKESFPLTVTSAQKNPTAFYLCASSHGGADGYTFGSGTRLTVV.